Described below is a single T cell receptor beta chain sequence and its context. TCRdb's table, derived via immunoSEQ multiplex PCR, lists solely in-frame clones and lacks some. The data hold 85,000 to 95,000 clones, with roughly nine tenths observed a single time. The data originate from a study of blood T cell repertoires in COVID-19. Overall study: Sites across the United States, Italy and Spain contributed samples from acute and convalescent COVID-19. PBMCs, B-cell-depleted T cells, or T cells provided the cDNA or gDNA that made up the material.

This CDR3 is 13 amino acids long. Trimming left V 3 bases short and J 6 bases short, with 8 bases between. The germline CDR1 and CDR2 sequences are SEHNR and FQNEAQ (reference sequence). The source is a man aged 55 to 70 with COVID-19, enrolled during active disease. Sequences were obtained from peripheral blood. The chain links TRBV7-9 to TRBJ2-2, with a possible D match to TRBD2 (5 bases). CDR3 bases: TGTGCCAGCAGCTTTAGGAGGTCCGGGGAGCTGTTTTTT. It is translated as CASSFRRSGELFF.